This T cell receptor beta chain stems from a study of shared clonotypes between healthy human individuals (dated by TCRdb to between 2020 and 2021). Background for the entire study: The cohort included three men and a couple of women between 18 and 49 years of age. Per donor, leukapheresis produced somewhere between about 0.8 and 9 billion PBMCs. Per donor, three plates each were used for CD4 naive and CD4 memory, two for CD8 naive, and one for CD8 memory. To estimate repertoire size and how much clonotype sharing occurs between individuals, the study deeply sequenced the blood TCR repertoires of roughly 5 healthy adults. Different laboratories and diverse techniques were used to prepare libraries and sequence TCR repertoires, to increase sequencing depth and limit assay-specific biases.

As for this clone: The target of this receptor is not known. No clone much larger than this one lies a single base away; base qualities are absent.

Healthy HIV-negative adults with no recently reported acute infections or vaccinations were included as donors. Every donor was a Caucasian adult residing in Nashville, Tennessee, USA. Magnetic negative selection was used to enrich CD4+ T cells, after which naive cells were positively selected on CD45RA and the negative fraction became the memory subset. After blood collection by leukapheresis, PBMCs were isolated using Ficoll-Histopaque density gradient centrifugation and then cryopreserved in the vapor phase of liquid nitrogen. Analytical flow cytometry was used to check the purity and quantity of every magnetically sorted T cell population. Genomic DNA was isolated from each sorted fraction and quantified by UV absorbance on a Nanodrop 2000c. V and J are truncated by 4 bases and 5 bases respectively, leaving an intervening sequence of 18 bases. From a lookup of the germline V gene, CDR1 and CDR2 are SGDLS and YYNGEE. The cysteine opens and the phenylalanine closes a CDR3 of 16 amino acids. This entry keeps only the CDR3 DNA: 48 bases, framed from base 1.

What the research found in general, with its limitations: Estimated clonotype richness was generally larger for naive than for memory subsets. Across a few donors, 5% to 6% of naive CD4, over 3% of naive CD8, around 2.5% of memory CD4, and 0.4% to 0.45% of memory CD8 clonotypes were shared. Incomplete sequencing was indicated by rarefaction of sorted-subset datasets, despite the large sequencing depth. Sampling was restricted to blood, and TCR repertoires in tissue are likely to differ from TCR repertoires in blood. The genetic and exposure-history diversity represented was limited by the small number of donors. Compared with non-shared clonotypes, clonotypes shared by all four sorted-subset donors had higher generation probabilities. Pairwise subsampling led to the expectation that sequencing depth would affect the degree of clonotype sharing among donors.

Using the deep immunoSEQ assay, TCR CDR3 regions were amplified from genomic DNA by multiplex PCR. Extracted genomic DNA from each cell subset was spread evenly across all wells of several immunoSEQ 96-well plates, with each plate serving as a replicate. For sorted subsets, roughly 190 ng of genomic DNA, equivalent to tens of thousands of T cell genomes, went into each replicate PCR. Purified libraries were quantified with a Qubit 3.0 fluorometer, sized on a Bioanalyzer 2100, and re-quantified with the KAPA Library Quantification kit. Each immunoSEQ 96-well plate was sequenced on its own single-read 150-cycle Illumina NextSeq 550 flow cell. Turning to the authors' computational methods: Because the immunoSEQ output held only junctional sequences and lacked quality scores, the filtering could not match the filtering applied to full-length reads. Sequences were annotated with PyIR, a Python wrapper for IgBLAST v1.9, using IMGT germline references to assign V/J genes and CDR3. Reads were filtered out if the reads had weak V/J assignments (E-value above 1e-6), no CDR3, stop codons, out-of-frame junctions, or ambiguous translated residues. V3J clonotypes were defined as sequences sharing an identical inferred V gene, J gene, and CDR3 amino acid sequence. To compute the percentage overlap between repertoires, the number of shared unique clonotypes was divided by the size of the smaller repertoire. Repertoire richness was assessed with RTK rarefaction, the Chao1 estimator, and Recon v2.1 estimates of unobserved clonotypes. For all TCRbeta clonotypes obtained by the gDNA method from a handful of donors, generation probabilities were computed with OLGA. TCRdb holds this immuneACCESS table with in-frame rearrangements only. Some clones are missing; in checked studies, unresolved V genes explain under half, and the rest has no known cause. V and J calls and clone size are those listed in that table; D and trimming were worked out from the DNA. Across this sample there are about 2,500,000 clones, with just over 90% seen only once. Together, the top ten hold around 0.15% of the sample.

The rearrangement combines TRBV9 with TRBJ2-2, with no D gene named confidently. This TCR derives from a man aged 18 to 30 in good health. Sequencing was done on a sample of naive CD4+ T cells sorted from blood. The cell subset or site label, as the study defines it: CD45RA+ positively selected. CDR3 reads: CASSTSSGPETGELFF. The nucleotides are TGTGCCAGCAGCACATCTTCCGGCCCTGAAACCGGGGAGCTGTTTTTT. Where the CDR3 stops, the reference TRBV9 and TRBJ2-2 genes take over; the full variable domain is DSGVTQTPKHLITATGQRVTLRCSPRSGDLSVYWYQQSLDQGLQFLIQYYNGEERAKGNILERFSAQQFPDLHSELNLSSLELGDSALYFCASSTSSGPETGELFFGEGSRLTVL.